This is a list of T cell receptor beta chains from one sample in a study of cytomegalovirus exposure and HLA in healthy donors. Libraries were prepared by immunoSEQ multiplex PCR; TCRdb keeps only in-frame clonotypes and omits some of them. The sample lists under 200,000 clones, nearly 90% occurring once. Sequenced material: PBMCs. The receptors here all came from a woman aged 18-35 years in good health and CMV-seropositive. CDR3s include the opening cysteine and the closing phenylalanine or tryptophan. The D gene is left open where the match is weak. Clone size appears in some rows only: once, few, many, or a class for an expanded clone.

size,J,D,V,DNA,CDR3
few,TRBJ1-2,-,TRBV4-1,TGCGCCAGCAGCCAACTATGGGGCGGGGGCGAAGATGGCTACACCTTC,CASSQLWGGGEDGYTF
-,TRBJ2-7,TRBD1,TRBV10-2,TGCGCCAGCAGCGTGACAGGGGGCTACGAGCAGTACTTC,CASSVTGGYEQYF
-,TRBJ2-5,-,TRBV18,TGTGCCAGCTCACCACGGGGGCGGGCCCAGTACTTC,CASSPRGRAQYF
-,TRBJ2-1,-,TRBV12-5,TGTGCTAGTGGTTTGGTACGTACTCCCGAGGAGTTCTTC,CASGLVRTPEEFF
-,TRBJ2-3,-,TRBV2,TGTGCCAGCATTCAACAGGGATCTGGCACAGATACGCAGTATTTT,CASIQQGSGTDTQYF
-,TRBJ2-1,-,TRBV18,TGTGCCAGCCTAGACGCGCGCAGCTCCTACAATGAGCAGTTCTTC,CASLDARSSYNEQFF
-,TRBJ2-2,-,TRBV5-5,TGTGCCAGCAGCCATTCACCCCAAAGGACAGACCACACCGGGGAGCTGTTTTTT,CASSHSPQRTDHTGELFF
once,TRBJ2-3,-,TRBV7-8,TGTGCCAGCAGCTTACCTTGGGGGCCGGATACGCAGTATTTT,CASSLPWGPDTQYF
-,TRBJ2-2,TRBD2,TRBV10-3,TGTGCCATCAGTGGTTCGGCTAGCGGGGGCGGGGAGCTGTTTTTT,CAISGSASGGGELFF
once,TRBJ2-5,-,TRBV11-2,TGTGCCAGCAGCTTAGATCGGGGAGGGACCCAGTACTTC,CASSLDRGGTQYF
-,TRBJ2-3,TRBD2,TRBV5-1,TGCGCCAGCAGACTAGCGGTTAGCACAGATACGCAGTATTTT,CASRLAVSTDTQYF
-,TRBJ1-2,TRBD1,TRBV6-1,TGTGCCAGCAGCAACAGGGGACCTCGAGATGGCTACACCTTC,CASSNRGPRDGYTF
-,TRBJ1-5,-,TRBV10-3,TGTGCCATCTGCGAAACTAGAAGCAATCAGCCCCAGCATTTT,CAICETRSNQPQHF
-,TRBJ1-3,TRBD1,TRBV15,TGTGCCACCAGCAGTGACAGGGATCCTGGAAACACCATATATTTT,CATSSDRDPGNTIYF
-,TRBJ2-3,-,TRBV30,TGTGCCTGGAGCTCCGGACTAACTGGCTTCTCTACGCAGTATTTT,CAWSSGLTGFSTQYF
-,TRBJ1-1,TRBD1,TRBV27,TGTGCCAGCAGTGTGGGACAGGTCGCACTCGAAGCTTTCTTT,CASSVGQVALEAFF
-,TRBJ2-2,-,TRBV7-9,TGTGCCAGCAGCTTATTCGGCGGGACCGGGGAGCTGTTTTTT,CASSLFGGTGELFF
once,TRBJ1-5,-,TRBV28,TGTGCCAGCTTGGGTGACGCGGGGAGCAATCAGCCCCAGCATTTT,CASLGDAGSNQPQHF
-,TRBJ2-1,TRBD2,TRBV9,TGTGCCAGCAGCAAGGGGACTAGCGGGAGCGGGAGGTACAATGAGCAGTTCTTC,CASSKGTSGSGRYNEQFF
-,TRBJ1-2,TRBD1,TRBV27,TGTGCCAGCAGTGTACTGGGACAGTCTAACTATGGCTACACCTTC,CASSVLGQSNYGYTF
-,TRBJ2-3,TRBD1,TRBV11-2,TGTGCCAGCAGCCCAGGGGGACAGGGTTGGGATACGCAGTATTTT,CASSPGGQGWDTQYF
-,TRBJ2-7,TRBD2,TRBV5-6,TGTGCCAGCAGCTTGGGTAGCGGGGGGGACGAGCAGTACTTC,CASSLGSGGDEQYF
once,TRBJ2-2,-,TRBV7-9,TGTGCCAGCAGCTTAGTCCGGACCGGGGAGCTGTTTTTT,CASSLVRTGELFF
-,TRBJ2-2,-,TRBV14,TGTGCCAGCAGCCAAGCAGGGCACGGGGAGCTGTTTTTT,CASSQAGHGELFF
-,TRBJ2-1,-,TRBV28,TGTGCCAGCAGTGAACAGGGCCATGAGCAGTTCTTC,CASSEQGHEQFF
-,TRBJ2-5,TRBD1,TRBV5-1,TGCGCCAGCAGCTTTAACCGCGGGGACAGGGGGGAGACCCAGTACTTC,CASSFNRGDRGETQYF
-,TRBJ2-1,TRBD2,TRBV5-1,TGCGCCAGCAGCCCGCCCGGGACTAGCGGTCCAAATGAGCAGTTCTTC,CASSPPGTSGPNEQFF
once,TRBJ2-5,-,TRBV28,TGTGCCAGCAGTTTATTGAGGGTACCCTACCGAGAGACCCAGTACTTC,CASSLLRVPYRETQYF
-,TRBJ1-1,-,TRBV7-3,TGTGCCAGCAACGACAGGCCCACTGAAGCTTTCTTT,CASNDRPTEAFF
-,TRBJ1-1,-,TRBV19,TGTGCCAGTAGTATAGGGGGGGACACTGAAGCTTTCTTT,CASSIGGDTEAFF
few,TRBJ1-5,-,TRBV28,TGTGCCAGCAGTTTCGGCCCGGACAGCGCGAATCAGCCCCAGCATTTT,CASSFGPDSANQPQHF
-,TRBJ1-1,-,TRBV2,TGTGCCAGCAATTCCCGTCGGGATGCGGCTGAAGCTTTCTTT,CASNSRRDAAEAFF
-,TRBJ2-4,-,TRBV4-1,TGCGCCAGCAGCGAGTATCCGAAAAACATTCAGTACTTC,CASSEYPKNIQYF
-,TRBJ2-6,-,TRBV5-1,TGCGCCAGCAGCTTGTCACGTCTGGGAGCTGGGGCCAACGTCCTGACTTTC,CASSLSRLGAGANVLTF
-,TRBJ2-7,TRBD2,TRBV5-1,TGCGCCAGCCGACTAGCGGGAGATCACTACGAGCAGTACTTC,CASRLAGDHYEQYF
-,TRBJ2-3,-,TRBV15,TGTGCCACCAGCAGAGATCGAGGGAGCGATACGCAGTATTTT,CATSRDRGSDTQYF
-,TRBJ1-2,TRBD1,TRBV11-2,TGTGCCAGCAGAAGAGGCGGGACAGCGGAGAGCGGCTACACCTTC,CASRRGGTAESGYTF
-,TRBJ2-3,-,TRBV7-6,TGTGCCAGCAGCTTAGTTGCGGCTAGCACAGATACGCAGTATTTT,CASSLVAASTDTQYF
-,TRBJ2-1,-,TRBV28,TGTGCCACCAACGAGGAGAGGAATGAGCAGTTCTTC,CATNEERNEQFF
-,TRBJ2-1,TRBD2,TRBV12-5,TGTGCTAGTGCCATAGCGGGAGGAGCCTACAATGAGCAGTTCTTC,CASAIAGGAYNEQFF
-,TRBJ2-3,-,TRBV6-4,TGTGCCAGCAGTGGGGGAGGCTTCAACACAGATACGCAGTATTTT,CASSGGGFNTDTQYF
once,TRBJ2-2,TRBD2,TRBV5-1,TGCGCCAGCAGCTGGACTAGCCTGGGGACCGGGGAGCTGTTTTTT,CASSWTSLGTGELFF
-,TRBJ1-2,-,TRBV19,TGTGCCAGTAGGGTGGACAGTAACTATGGCTACACCTTC,CASRVDSNYGYTF
-,TRBJ2-7,-,TRBV5-4,TGTGCCAGCAGCTTTTCCTACCGAGGATCCTACGAGCAGTACTTC,CASSFSYRGSYEQYF
-,TRBJ2-7,-,TRBV6-6,TGTGCCAGCAGTCGTGGACAGTGGCAGTACTTC,CASSRGQWQYF
-,TRBJ2-7,TRBD2,TRBV6-1,TGTGCCAGCAGTGAACACGCTAGCGGGAGTAAGTCCGAGCAGTACTTC,CASSEHASGSKSEQYF
-,TRBJ1-1,-,TRBV5-5,TGTGCCAGCAGCTTATCGATATTTCGCGGGCAGGACACTGAAGCTTTCTTT,CASSLSIFRGQDTEAFF
-,TRBJ2-7,TRBD2,TRBV6-5,TGTGCCAGCAGTTCCTGGACTAGCGCCTCCTACGAGCAGTACTTC,CASSSWTSASYEQYF
-,TRBJ1-5,-,TRBV30,TGTGCCTGGGGCCGGGGTAGCAATCAGCCCCAGCATTTT,CAWGRGSNQPQHF
-,TRBJ2-7,TRBD2,TRBV11-2,TGTGCCAGCAGCAGGTTTAGCGGGTCCACGGAAGACGAGCAGTACTTC,CASSRFSGSTEDEQYF
-,TRBJ1-5,-,TRBV15,TGTGCCACCAGCAGAATCTACAGTTCTCATCAGCCCCAGCATTTT,CATSRIYSSHQPQHF
-,TRBJ2-5,-,TRBV5-1,TGCGCCAGCAGCTTGGCCCGGGAGACCCAGTACTTC,CASSLARETQYF
-,TRBJ2-1,-,TRBV30,TGTGCCTGGAGTCAGGGAACCTACAATGAGCAGTTCTTC,CAWSQGTYNEQFF
-,TRBJ2-1,-,TRBV11-2,TGTGCCAGCAGCTTAGGACTTAACAATGAGCAGTTCTTC,CASSLGLNNEQFF
-,TRBJ1-5,-,TRBV4-3,TGCGCCAGCAGCCCCTTTTGGCAGGGGAATCAGCCCCAGCATTTT,CASSPFWQGNQPQHF
-,TRBJ2-5,TRBD2,TRBV2,TGTGCCAGCAGTGAAGGACTAGCGGGAGGGCAAGAGACCCAGTACTTC,CASSEGLAGGQETQYF
-,TRBJ2-7,TRBD2,TRBV6-5,TGTGCCAGCAGCTCCGGGACTACAGTCTACGAGCAGTACTTC,CASSSGTTVYEQYF
-,TRBJ2-7,-,TRBV15,TGTGCCACCAGCATAGCGGTCCCAGCCTACGAGCAGTACTTC,CATSIAVPAYEQYF